What follows are 25 T cell receptor beta chains derived from one specimen sequenced in a study of shared clonotypes between healthy human individuals. CD45RO-negative, CCR7-selected cells formed the naive CD8 fraction, which excluded terminally differentiated effector memory CD45RA+ cells. TCRdb's copy holds only in-frame clones and misses some; the assay was immunoSEQ multiplex PCR. Here the sample spans about 2 million clones, about 95% being singletons. The sample comprised naive CD8+ T cells sorted from blood. The source is a man between 18 and 29 years old in good health.

V usage is TRBV11-1 and J usage is TRBJ2-3, with 8 bases lining up with TRBD1. This CDR3 has 15 amino acids. Germline V gene lookup returns CDR1 SGHAT and CDR2 FQDESV (reference sequence). With V trimmed by 5 bases and J by 2 bases, 6 bases remained unmatched. The CDR3 is CASSPGQVYTDTQYF. The CDR3 nucleotides are TGTGCCAGCAGCCCGGGACAGGTTTACACAGATACGCAGTATTTT. The full variable domain, its missing parts supplied by reference TRBV11-1 and TRBJ2-3, is EAEVAQSPRYKITEKSQAVAFWCDPISGHATLYWYRQILGQGPELLVQFQDESVVDDSQLPKDRFSAERLKGVDSTLKIQPAELGDSAMYLCASSPGQVYTDTQYFGPGTRLTVL.

The genes are TRBV20-1 and TRBJ2-7, with D hard to call. The germline V and J ends were trimmed by 0 bases and 5 bases, with 5 bases remaining between them. Germline values: CDR1 DFQATT, CDR2 SNEGSKA (reference sequence). The CDR3 spans 11 residues. Here the CDR3 reads CSARDQDEQYF. The DNA for the CDR3 is TGCAGTGCTAGAGATCAGGACGAGCAGTACTTC.

The J gene is TRBJ2-7, the V gene TRBV2, with 8 bases identical to TRBD1. CDR3 size: 15 residues. J lost 6 bases, V lost 2 bases, and 9 bases had no gene match. The germline V gene has CDR1 SNHLY and CDR2 FYNNEI. The CDR3 sequence: CASSEYGQGGLEQYF. As DNA, the CDR3 is TGTGCCAGCAGTGAATACGGACAGGGAGGTCTCGAGCAGTACTTC.

This chain uses TRBV5-4 with TRBJ2-3, with TRBD2 identical over 7 bases. The CDR3 covers 17 residues. Germline trimming cut 1 base from V and 2 bases from J; bases unmatched to any gene: 10. Germline CDR1 reads SGHNT; CDR2 reads YYREEE (reference sequence). DNA for the CDR3: TGTGCCAGCAGCTTGCTTCCATTGACTAGCATCACAGATACGCAGTATTTT. Translation gives CASSLLPLTSITDTQYF.

The chain links TRBV2 to TRBJ2-3; 7 positions match TRBD1. The CDR3 contains 13 residues. The ends lost 4 bases at V and 4 bases at J; junction bases unmatched: 2. The germline V gene encodes CDR1 SNHLY and CDR2 FYNNEI. CDR3 sequence (DNA): TGTGCCAGCAGTGGACAGGGTGCAGATACGCAGTATTTT. It encodes CASSGQGADTQYF.

For the CDR3, the DNA is TGCGCCAGCACCCTAGCGGGGACCGGGGAGCTGTTTTTT. Its translation: CASTLAGTGELFF. The V gene is TRBV5-1, the J gene TRBJ2-2; 9 bases map to TRBD2. The V gene end was trimmed by 6 bases and the J gene end by 5 bases; junction bases not matched to a gene: 2. The CDR3 contains 13 residues. Germline V CDR1 and CDR2: SGHRS, YFSETQ.

The genes are TRBV4-1 and TRBJ1-4; no reliable D call. This CDR3 is built from 15 residues. Trimming stripped 0 bases from V and 2 bases from J, with 7 bases between. The germline V gene has CDR1 MGHRA and CDR2 YSYEKL. CDR3 residues: CASSQDIRTNEKLFF. The CDR3 DNA reads TGCGCCAGCAGCCAAGATATCCGGACTAATGAAAAACTGTTTTTT.

The V gene is TRBV6-5, the J gene TRBJ1-2; D unclear. CDR1 and CDR2 (germline): MNHEY, SVGAGI. The CDR3 loop spans 15 amino acids. The V and J ends lost 8 bases and 3 bases respectively, with 19 bases between them. DNA for the CDR3: TGTGCCAGCGGGGTCGGGAACCCACCGTACTATGGCTACACCTTC. Its translation is CASGVGNPPYYGYTF.

The J gene is TRBJ2-1, the V gene TRBV10-3; D not resolved. CDR1 and CDR2 from the germline V gene are ENHRY and SYGVKD. CDR3 size: 14 residues. Trimming left V 3 bases short and J 3 bases short, with 9 bases between. Here the CDR3 DNA reads TGTGCCATCAGTGATGGGGTACTCTACAATGAGCAGTTCTTC. Translating it yields CAISDGVLYNEQFF.

J is TRBJ2-1 and V is TRBV7-6; either TRBD1 or TRBD2 may fit D (5 bases each). The CDR3 is made up of 14 amino acids. The germline gives CDR1 SGHVS, CDR2 FNYEAQ. Trimming took 1 base from V and 8 from J, leaving 12 bases between them. This CDR3 reads CASSLDVEGHEQFF. CDR3 nucleotide sequence: TGTGCCAGCAGCTTAGACGTCGAGGGGCATGAGCAGTTCTTC.

The rearrangement joins TRBV5-8 to TRBJ2-5; D ambiguous. The V gene's germline CDR1 is SGHTS and CDR2 YDEGEE. The CDR3 sequence is 14 residues long. V gave up 0 bases and J gave up 4 bases, with 10 bases separating them. The CDR3 nucleotides are TGTGCCAGCAGCTTGGGGAGTGCGGTAGAGACCCAGTACTTC. This gives the protein CASSLGSAVETQYF.

Remarks on this clone: The same CDR3 arises from other DNA sequences in this sample as well. V and J are TRBV2 and TRBJ1-1; the D gene is possibly TRBD1 (5 bases). Germline assignment: CDR1 SNHLY and CDR2 FYNNEI. V was shortened by 3 bases and J by 1 base, with 9 bases between the two germline ends. The CDR3 runs to 14 residues. CDR3 DNA: TGTGCCAGCAGTGATGGGGGGGAGAACACTGAAGCTTTCTTT. Residues: CASSDGGENTEAFF.

The CDR3 spells CASSQDLVSEEGLDNEQFF. CDR3 in DNA: TGTGCCAGCAGCCAAGATCTAGTAAGCGAGGAGGGCCTGGACAATGAGCAGTTCTTC. The chain recombines TRBV14 with TRBJ2-1; D may be TRBD2 (6 bases). Germline V gene data show CDR1 as SGHDN and CDR2 as FVKESK. The CDR3 is 19 residues long. The ends were cut back, 0 bases at V and 5 bases at J, with 23 bases in the middle. The full variable domain, its missing parts supplied by reference TRBV14 and TRBJ2-1, is EAGVTQFPSHSVIEKGQTVTLRCDPISGHDNLYWYRRVMGKEIKFLLHFVKESKQDESGMPNNRFLAERTGGTYSTLKVQPAELEDSGVYFCASSQDLVSEEGLDNEQFFGPGTRLTVL.

With regard to this clone: Other DNA sequences of this sample code for an identical CDR3. The V call is TRBV29-1, the J call TRBJ2-7; either TRBD1 or TRBD2 may fit D (5 bases each). The CDR3 contains 12 residues. Per the germline V gene, CDR1 is SQVTM and CDR2 is ANQGSEA. V lost 7 bases and J 0 bases, leaving 10 bases between the germline ends. In nucleotides, the CDR3 is TGCAGCGCCCGGGACGGCTCCTACGAGCAGTACTTC. Translation gives CSARDGSYEQYF.

J is TRBJ2-5 and V is TRBV28; no definite D call. Deletions cut 3 bases from V and 5 bases from J, with 13 bases between. Germline V gives CDR1 MDHEN, CDR2 SYDVKM. This CDR3 has 14 residues. This CDR3 is CASSFFSAGETQYF. CDR3 nucleotide sequence: TGTGCCAGCAGTTTCTTTTCTGCTGGGGAGACCCAGTACTTC.

The gene calls are TRBV6-5 and TRBJ2-1; a weak D match, TRBD1 (5 bases). The V end was cut by 2 bases, the J end by 0 bases, with 8 bases between. The CDR3 loop spans 15 amino acids. Germline assignment: CDR1 MNHEY and CDR2 SVGAGI. The CDR3: CASSYAGFSYNEQFF. CDR3 DNA: TGTGCCAGCAGTTACGCAGGGTTCTCCTACAATGAGCAGTTCTTC.

V usage is TRBV27 and J usage is TRBJ2-2, with D tentatively TRBD1 (6 bases). Germline CDR1 MNHEY, CDR2 SMNVEV (reference sequence). V lost 8 bases, J lost 2 bases, and 12 bases lay in between. The CDR3 extends over 14 amino acids. CDR3 in amino acids: CASLGAQNTGELFF. CDR3 nucleotide sequence: TGTGCCAGCCTGGGGGCACAAAACACCGGGGAGCTGTTTTTT.

V is TRBV7-8 and J is TRBJ1-2, with 9 bases matching TRBD1. With 3 bases clipped from V and 6 bases from J, the junction kept 5 bases outside the gene matches. The germline V gene has CDR1 SGHVS and CDR2 FQNEAQ. The CDR3 contains 14 residues. CDR3 nucleotides: TGTGCCAGCAGCTTGTGGACAGGGGAGGATGGCTACACCTTC. It yields the protein CASSLWTGEDGYTF.

The rearrangement links TRBV7-8 to TRBJ1-2; D gene unclear. The length of the CDR3 is 13 residues. The germline V gene encodes CDR1 SGHVS and CDR2 FQNEAQ. Trimming stripped 5 bases from V and 0 bases from J, with 7 bases between. The CDR3 sequence is CASSPSANYGYTF. CDR3 bases: TGTGCCAGCAGCCCCTCGGCTAACTATGGCTACACCTTC.

This rearrangement joins TRBV19 to TRBJ1-6; 7 positions match TRBD1. In germline, CDR1 is LNHDA, CDR2 SQIVND (reference sequence). V shed 11 bases and J 11 bases; nucleotides not matched to a gene: 18. CDR3 size: 15 residues. This CDR3 is CASRGGGLIVAPLHF. The CDR3 coding sequence is TGTGCCTCCCGGGGAGGGGGCCTTATAGTGGCACCCCTCCACTTT.

Details on this clone: Other DNA sequences in this sample translate to the same CDR3. The genes are TRBV30 and TRBJ2-7; no definite D call. The CDR3 consists of 10 residues. With 2 bases removed from V and 5 bases from J, the gap between germline ends came to 4 bases. Germline V gene sequence: CDR1 GTSNPN, CDR2 SVGIG (reference sequence). CDR3 nucleotide sequence: TGTGCCTGGAGTAGGGACGAGCAGTACTTC. Protein sequence: CAWSRDEQYF. The complete variable domain, with remaining parts taken from reference TRBV30 and TRBJ2-7, reads SQTIHQWPATLVQPVGSPLSLECTVEGTSNPNLYWYRQAAGRGLQLLFYSVGIGQISSEVPQNLSASRPQDRQFILSSKKLLLSDSGFYLCAWSRDEQYFGPGTRLTVT.

The chain joins TRBV7-2 to TRBJ1-3; TRBD1 might be the D (5 bases). CDR1 and CDR2 (germline): SGHTA, FQGNSA. V was clipped by 1 base and J by 2 bases, with 9 bases between them. This CDR3 is 15 amino acids long. CDR3 in DNA: TGTGCCAGCAGCTTAGAGTGGGGGACTGGAAACACCATATATTTT. It is translated as CASSLEWGTGNTIYF.

V gene TRBV4-3 combines with J gene TRBJ2-2; possibly TRBD1 or TRBD2 for D (5 bases each). Trimming shortened V by 4 bases and J by 5 bases, and 17 bases separated the two germline ends. Germline V gives CDR1 LGHNA, CDR2 YSLEER. This CDR3 is 16 amino acids long. CDR3 protein: CASSLDGGDKTGELFF. The DNA of the CDR3 is TGCGCCAGCAGCCTAGATGGGGGAGATAAGACCGGGGAGCTGTTTTTT.

With regard to this clone: Other DNA sequences in the sample encode the same CDR3. V gene TRBV5-6 combines with J gene TRBJ2-7; a weak D match, TRBD2 (6 bases). Trimming removed 0 bases at V and 4 bases at J, with 8 bases between. Germline values: CDR1 SGHDT, CDR2 YYEEEE. The CDR3 spans 13 residues. This CDR3 reads CASSLAAGYEQYF. DNA of the CDR3: TGTGCCAGCAGCTTGGCCGCGGGGTACGAGCAGTACTTC.

For this clone: The same CDR3 also results from other DNA sequences found in this sample. The V call is TRBV11-2, the J call TRBJ2-3; TRBD1 matches 9 bases. CDR3 length equals 15 residues. J lost 2 bases, V lost 4 bases, and 4 bases had no gene match. Germline V CDR1 and CDR2: SGHAT, FQNNGV. CDR3 sequence: CASSSRDRDTDTQYF. The CDR3 region has the DNA TGTGCCAGCAGCTCCCGGGACAGGGACACAGATACGCAGTATTTT.